Listed below are T cell receptor beta chains from one sample, sequenced in a study of neurological immune-mediated disorders. TCRdb reprocessed the 5' RACE reads with MiXCR, giving one entry per CDR3 protein. This table holds approximately 52,000 distinct CDR3 sequences, approximately 3.5% found once. The sample taken for sequencing was PBMCs. Every receptor here comes from a man aged 35-49 years with multiple sclerosis. CDR3s include the opening cysteine and the closing phenylalanine or tryptophan. Each record gives: clone size, V gene, D gene, J gene, CDR3 protein, CDR3 DNA. The D gene is left open where the match is weak. A row's size may be missing; if present it is once, few, many or a size class.

clone_size: few; v_call: TRBV6-1; d_call: -; j_call: TRBJ1-1; cdr3_aa: CASSVRDLGTEAFF; cdr3_nt: TGTGCCAGCAGTGTTAGGGATTTGGGCACTGAAGCTTTCTTT
clone_size: -; v_call: TRBV10-2; d_call: TRBD1; j_call: TRBJ1-4; cdr3_aa: CASIRGQGLNEKLFF; cdr3_nt: TGCGCCAGCATTAGAGGACAGGGGCTTAATGAAAAACTGTTTTTT
clone_size: many; v_call: TRBV12-5; d_call: TRBD2; j_call: TRBJ2-3; cdr3_aa: CASGPRGSGGASDTQYF; cdr3_nt: TGTGCTAGTGGTCCCCGTGGTAGCGGGGGGGCGTCAGATACGCAGTATTTT
clone_size: many; v_call: TRBV6-5; d_call: TRBD1; j_call: TRBJ1-1; cdr3_aa: CASRGQGDGNTEAFF; cdr3_nt: TGTGCCAGCAGGGGACAGGGGGACGGGAACACTGAAGCTTTCTTT
clone_size: many; v_call: TRBV7-2; d_call: TRBD1; j_call: TRBJ2-7; cdr3_aa: CASSSVTGAYEQYF; cdr3_nt: TGTGCCAGCAGCTCAGTGACAGGGGCCTACGAGCAGTACTTC
clone_size: many; v_call: TRBV5-1; d_call: -; j_call: TRBJ2-3; cdr3_aa: CASRFFAATDTQYF; cdr3_nt: TGCGCCAGCAGATTCTTTGCGGCCACAGATACGCAGTATTTT
clone_size: many; v_call: TRBV20-1; d_call: -; j_call: TRBJ2-2; cdr3_aa: CSARGQLNTGELFF; cdr3_nt: TGCAGTGCTAGAGGACAGTTAAACACCGGGGAGCTGTTTTTT
clone_size: few; v_call: TRBV5-5; d_call: TRBD1; j_call: TRBJ2-1; cdr3_aa: CASSLDQGAWYEQFF; cdr3_nt: TGTGCCAGCAGCTTGGACCAGGGGGCATGGTATGAGCAGTTCTTC
clone_size: many; v_call: TRBV20-1; d_call: -; j_call: TRBJ2-7; cdr3_aa: CSASPRPLRGYEQYF; cdr3_nt: TGCAGTGCTAGCCCCAGACCGCTCCGGGGATACGAGCAGTACTTC
clone_size: many; v_call: TRBV5-1; d_call: TRBD1; j_call: TRBJ1-2; cdr3_aa: CASSPGTGKSNYGYTF; cdr3_nt: TGCGCCAGCAGCCCTGGGACAGGCAAATCCAACTATGGCTACACCTTC
clone_size: many; v_call: TRBV12-3/TRBV12-4; d_call: TRBD1; j_call: TRBJ1-5; cdr3_aa: CATSTGGQPQHF; cdr3_nt: TGTGCCACCTCGACAGGGGGTCAGCCCCAGCATTTT
clone_size: few; v_call: TRBV20-1; d_call: -; j_call: TRBJ1-6; cdr3_aa: CSARKNTAPLNF; cdr3_nt: TGCAGTGCTAGAAAAAACACGGCACCCCTCAACTTT
clone_size: many; v_call: TRBV5-1; d_call: -; j_call: TRBJ1-5; cdr3_aa: CASSLGQSSNQPQNF; cdr3_nt: TGCGCCAGCAGCTTGGGTCAGAGTAGCAATCAGCCCCAGAATTTT
clone_size: few; v_call: TRBV5-1; d_call: -; j_call: TRBJ1-6; cdr3_aa: CASSAVGQGSGNSPLHF; cdr3_nt: TGCGCCAGCAGCGCGGTTGGGCAGGGAAGCGGTAATTCACCCCTCCACTTT
clone_size: many; v_call: TRBV3-1; d_call: TRBD2; j_call: TRBJ2-5; cdr3_aa: CASSGGLAPQETQYF; cdr3_nt: TGTGCCAGCAGCGGTGGACTAGCACCCCAAGAGACCCAGTACTTC
clone_size: many; v_call: TRBV5-1; d_call: TRBD1; j_call: TRBJ2-2; cdr3_aa: CASSEGTGQTGELFF; cdr3_nt: TGCGCCAGCAGCGAAGGGACAGGGCAGACCGGGGAGCTGTTTTTT
clone_size: many; v_call: TRBV28; d_call: -; j_call: TRBJ2-7; cdr3_aa: CASSLPRVRYEQYF; cdr3_nt: TGTGCCAGCAGCCTCCCCAGGGTGAGGTACGAGCAGTACTTC
clone_size: many; v_call: TRBV10-3; d_call: -; j_call: TRBJ2-1; cdr3_aa: CAISASGEQFF; cdr3_nt: TGTGCCATCAGCGCGTCAGGAGAGCAGTTCTTC
clone_size: many; v_call: TRBV20-1; d_call: -; j_call: TRBJ1-4; cdr3_aa: CSATSSPEKLFF; cdr3_nt: TGCAGTGCTACGTCGTCTCCGGAAAAACTGTTTTTT
clone_size: many; v_call: TRBV6-5; d_call: -; j_call: TRBJ1-2; cdr3_aa: CASSYDSSHNYGYTF; cdr3_nt: TGTGCCAGCAGTTACGACAGTTCACATAACTATGGCTACACCTTC
clone_size: -; v_call: TRBV20-1; d_call: -; j_call: TRBJ1-2; cdr3_aa: CSASDDGYGYTF; cdr3_nt: TGCAGTGCTAGCGACGATGGCTATGGCTACACCTTC
clone_size: many; v_call: TRBV20-1; d_call: -; j_call: TRBJ1-1; cdr3_aa: CSAHEGENTEAFF; cdr3_nt: TGCAGTGCCCACGAGGGGGAAAACACTGAAGCTTTCTTT
clone_size: many; v_call: TRBV10-3; d_call: TRBD1; j_call: TRBJ1-1; cdr3_aa: CAISETGQGVRTEAFF; cdr3_nt: TGTGCCATCAGTGAGACCGGACAGGGGGTAAGGACTGAAGCTTTCTTT
clone_size: many; v_call: TRBV20-1; d_call: TRBD2; j_call: TRBJ2-2; cdr3_aa: CSARWGGSTGELFF; cdr3_nt: TGCAGTGCTAGATGGGGGGGTTCGACCGGGGAGCTGTTTTTT
clone_size: many; v_call: TRBV5-6; d_call: TRBD2; j_call: TRBJ2-2; cdr3_aa: CASSPGSGGVHRELFF; cdr3_nt: TGTGCCAGCAGCCCGGGGAGCGGGGGAGTTCACCGGGAGCTGTTTTTT
clone_size: many; v_call: TRBV5-1; d_call: TRBD1; j_call: TRBJ2-7; cdr3_aa: CASRLKGGPTYEQYF; cdr3_nt: TGCGCCAGCAGATTGAAAGGGGGCCCCACCTACGAGCAGTACTTC
clone_size: many; v_call: TRBV5-1; d_call: TRBD1; j_call: TRBJ2-1; cdr3_aa: CASRLGTGYNEQFF; cdr3_nt: TGCGCCAGCAGACTCGGGACAGGGTACAATGAGCAGTTCTTC
clone_size: many; v_call: TRBV27; d_call: -; j_call: TRBJ2-3; cdr3_aa: CASSSLLSRITDTQYF; cdr3_nt: TGTGCCAGCAGTTCCCTCCTATCACGAATAACAGATACGCAGTATTTT
clone_size: -; v_call: TRBV7-2; d_call: TRBD1; j_call: TRBJ1-5; cdr3_aa: CASSPGQGNQPQNF; cdr3_nt: TGTGCCAGCAGCCCGGGACAGGGCAATCAGCCCCAGAATTTT
clone_size: many; v_call: TRBV29-1; d_call: TRBD1; j_call: TRBJ2-1; cdr3_aa: CSAPGQGRNEQFF; cdr3_nt: TGCAGCGCCCCAGGACAGGGTCGAAATGAGCAGTTCTTC
clone_size: many; v_call: TRBV20-1; d_call: -; j_call: TRBJ1-5; cdr3_aa: CSARDLQGNNQPQHF; cdr3_nt: TGCAGTGCTAGAGACCTACAGGGTAACAATCAGCCCCAGCATTTT
clone_size: many; v_call: TRBV5-1; d_call: -; j_call: TRBJ2-7; cdr3_aa: CASSRGRGTYEQYF; cdr3_nt: TGCGCCAGCAGCCGGGGGCGGGGGACCTACGAGCAGTACTTC
clone_size: many; v_call: TRBV20-1; d_call: -; j_call: TRBJ2-3; cdr3_aa: CSARDATSSTDTQYF; cdr3_nt: TGCAGTGCTAGAGATGCGACTAGTAGCACAGATACGCAGTATTTT
clone_size: many; v_call: TRBV27; d_call: -; j_call: TRBJ1-4; cdr3_aa: CASSSVNSEKLFF; cdr3_nt: TGTGCCAGCAGTTCTGTAAACAGTGAAAAACTGTTTTTT
clone_size: many; v_call: TRBV20-1; d_call: -; j_call: TRBJ1-4; cdr3_aa: CSARGAGRRNEKLFF; cdr3_nt: TGCAGTGCTAGGGGAGCCGGGAGACGTAATGAAAAACTGTTTTTT
clone_size: many; v_call: TRBV12-3/TRBV12-4; d_call: -; j_call: TRBJ1-1; cdr3_aa: CASRRRGTLNTEAFF; cdr3_nt: TGTGCCAGCAGGAGAAGGGGGACCTTGAACACTGAAGCTTTCTTT
clone_size: many; v_call: TRBV20-1; d_call: -; j_call: TRBJ2-3; cdr3_aa: CSARVAVRDTQYF; cdr3_nt: TGCAGTGCTAGAGTTGCCGTTCGGGATACGCAGTATTTT
clone_size: many; v_call: TRBV5-1; d_call: TRBD1; j_call: TRBJ2-7; cdr3_aa: CASSLGQGVGHEQYF; cdr3_nt: TGCGCCAGCAGCTTGGGACAGGGGGTTGGCCACGAGCAGTACTTC
clone_size: -; v_call: TRBV18; d_call: TRBD1; j_call: TRBJ2-6; cdr3_aa: CASSLTGAFSGANVLTF; cdr3_nt: TGTGCCAGCTCACTAACAGGGGCCTTCTCTGGGGCCAACGTCCTGACTTTC
clone_size: many; v_call: TRBV7-2; d_call: -; j_call: TRBJ2-5; cdr3_aa: CASSLVRSLAVAETQYF; cdr3_nt: TGTGCCAGCAGCTTAGTTCGGTCGCTAGCTGTCGCAGAGACCCAGTACTTC
clone_size: many; v_call: TRBV20-1; d_call: -; j_call: TRBJ2-1; cdr3_aa: CSAREALNAGFEQFF; cdr3_nt: TGCAGTGCTAGAGAGGCCCTTAACGCGGGGTTTGAGCAGTTCTTC
clone_size: many; v_call: TRBV10-3; d_call: TRBD1; j_call: TRBJ1-2; cdr3_aa: CAISESTGFGYTF; cdr3_nt: TGTGCCATCAGTGAGTCGACAGGGTTTGGCTACACCTTC
clone_size: many; v_call: TRBV7-9; d_call: TRBD2; j_call: TRBJ2-5; cdr3_aa: CASSDRVAGGQGETQYF; cdr3_nt: TGTGCCAGCAGCGACCGAGTAGCGGGGGGTCAGGGTGAGACCCAGTACTTC
clone_size: many; v_call: TRBV7-9; d_call: TRBD1; j_call: TRBJ1-4; cdr3_aa: CASSGGQGQNEKLFF; cdr3_nt: TGTGCCAGCAGCGGGGGACAGGGGCAAAATGAAAAACTGTTTTTT
clone_size: many; v_call: TRBV7-9; d_call: TRBD1; j_call: TRBJ1-1; cdr3_aa: CASRPGTGVNTEAFF; cdr3_nt: TGTGCCAGCAGACCCGGGACAGGGGTTAACACTGAAGCTTTCTTT
clone_size: many; v_call: TRBV2; d_call: -; j_call: TRBJ1-4; cdr3_aa: CASRTANEKLFF; cdr3_nt: TGTGCCAGCAGGACAGCTAATGAAAAACTGTTTTTT